The rows below give T cell receptor beta chains drawn from one sample of a study of T cell responses to AZD1222 COVID-19 vaccine. Profiling relied on immunoSEQ multiplex PCR, and the TCRdb table lists in-frame clones only, not all of them. Found here are about 100,000 clones, 70% to 90% of them singletons; the top ten hold less than 3.5%. The sample in question was peripheral blood, obtained on day 0 of AZD1222 vaccination. All receptors come from an adult in good health. CDR3s include the opening cysteine and the closing phenylalanine or tryptophan. D genes are given only for firm matches. The size field is filled for only some rows; it gives once, few, many or a size class.

d_gene,abundance,j_gene,v_gene,CDR3nt,CDR3aa
NA,NA,TRBJ1-2,TRBV7-2,TGTGCCAGCAGCTTAGTGGGGGCCGGATCTAACTATGGCTACACCTTC,CASSLVGAGSNYGYTF
TRBD1,NA,TRBJ1-1,TRBV23-1,TGCGCCAGCAGTCGGGGGGACAGGGGGCAAACTGAAGCTTTCTTT,CASSRGDRGQTEAFF
TRBD1,NA,TRBJ1-1,TRBV6-5,TGTGCCAGCACCCAGACAGGGAGCGGTCACACTGAAGCTTTCTTT,CASTQTGSGHTEAFF
NA,NA,TRBJ1-1,TRBV10-3,TGTGCCATCAGTGAGTCAGGGGGATACGGCACTGAAGCTTTCTTT,CAISESGGYGTEAFF
TRBD2,NA,TRBJ2-2,TRBV10-3,TGTGCCATCAGTGAGTCGGACCGGGGGGACCACACCGGGGAGCTGTTTTTT,CAISESDRGDHTGELFF
TRBD1,few,TRBJ2-7,TRBV7-8,TGTGCCAGCAGCTTAGTGGCGGGGACAGGGGGCTACGAGCAGTACTTC,CASSLVAGTGGYEQYF
TRBD2,NA,TRBJ2-3,TRBV13,TGTGCCAGCAGGGCGGGACTAGTGCGCACAGATACGCAGTATTTT,CASRAGLVRTDTQYF
TRBD1,few,TRBJ2-7,TRBV4-3,TGCGCCAGCAGCCAAGTTCCGGGACAGGGGGGCAACGAGCAGTACTTC,CASSQVPGQGGNEQYF
TRBD1,once,TRBJ1-2,TRBV6-5,TGTGCCAGTTACAGGGGGGAAGTTTACTATGGCTACACCTTC,CASYRGEVYYGYTF
NA,NA,TRBJ1-1,TRBV11-2,TGTGCCAGCAGCTCGCAGGCAGCATCCGGAGGCACTGAAGCTTTCTTT,CASSSQAASGGTEAFF
TRBD2,NA,TRBJ2-7,TRBV4-1,TGCGCCAGCAGCCCACACCCTAGGGTCGGGGGGGAGCAGTACTTC,CASSPHPRVGGEQYF
TRBD1,NA,TRBJ1-6,TRBV11-3,TGTGCCAGCAGCCCTTCGACAGGGGGACTTAATTCACCCCTCCACTTT,CASSPSTGGLNSPLHF
TRBD1,NA,TRBJ2-7,TRBV4-3,TGCGCCAGCAGCAGGGGACAGGGGTCCTACGAGCAGTACTTT,CASSRGQGSYEQYF
TRBD2,NA,TRBJ2-7,TRBV5-1,TGCGCCAGCAGCTTGTCTACTAGCGGGGCCTCCTACGAGCAGTACTTC,CASSLSTSGASYEQYF
NA,NA,TRBJ1-2,TRBV29-1,TGCAGCGTTGAGACAGTACCTAACTATGGCTACACCTTC,CSVETVPNYGYTF
NA,NA,TRBJ1-5,TRBV30,TGTGCCTGGAGTAGCGGGCTGAATCAGCCCCAGCATTTT,CAWSSGLNQPQHF
NA,NA,TRBJ1-3,TRBV30,TGTGCCTGGAGTGTAAACAGAAACATATATTTT,CAWSVNRNIYF
NA,NA,TRBJ2-2,TRBV5-4,TGTGCCAGCAGCTTGAATGTTAACACCGGGGAGCTGTTTTTT,CASSLNVNTGELFF
NA,NA,TRBJ1-6,TRBV30,TGTGCCTGGAGTGTACAGACCTATAATTCACCCCTCCACTTT,CAWSVQTYNSPLHF
TRBD1,once,TRBJ1-5,TRBV28,TGTGCCAGCAGGGACGGGACAGGGGACTATCAGCCCCAGCATTTT,CASRDGTGDYQPQHF
NA,NA,TRBJ2-4,TRBV6-5,TGTGCCAGCAGATCCCTGGGGGCGGCCAAAAACATTCAGTACTTC,CASRSLGAAKNIQYF
NA,NA,TRBJ1-5,TRBV12-3/TRBV12-4,TGTGCCAGCACGAAGGGCCTACGTCAGCCCCAGCATTTT,CASTKGLRQPQHF
NA,NA,TRBJ1-2,TRBV19,TGTGCCAGTAATGTGGCAGCCCGTAACTATGGCTACACCTTC,CASNVAARNYGYTF
TRBD1,once,TRBJ1-4,TRBV7-2,TGTGCCAGCAGCTTAGCGGCAGGGGGTCTGGAAAAACTGTTTTTT,CASSLAAGGLEKLFF
NA,once,TRBJ1-2,TRBV2,TGTGCCAGCAGTGAAGGTAGAGACTATGGCTACACCTTC,CASSEGRDYGYTF